What follows are 2 T cell receptor beta chains derived from one specimen sequenced in a study of T-cell memory formation after mild COVID-19. Via MiXCR, TCRdb re-called the 5' RACE reads, giving one row per CDR3 protein. There are more than 150,000 distinct CDR3 sequences in the sample; about 9.9% occur only once, and approximately 3.8% lies in the top ten. Sequencing was performed on PBMCs or a T cell subset sorted from them (not recorded which). The receptors were sampled from a man younger than 35 who had mild COVID-19 (a few samples of this study predate the infection). Cell type and time point are not known.

The chain has TRBV25-1 and TRBJ2-1; perhaps TRBD2 as D (6 bases). This CDR3 has 14 residues. CDR1 MGHDK and CDR2 SYGVNS come from the germline V gene. V lost 3 bases, J lost 5 bases, and 11 bases lay in between. Written as DNA, the CDR3 is TGTGCCAGCAGTGAGCGGGCGGGGAACAATGAGCAGTTCTTC. It encodes CASSERAGNNEQFF.

V gene TRBV20-1 combines with J gene TRBJ2-5; a possible D gene is TRBD1 (6 bases). The CDR3 consists of 14 residues. The germline CDR1 and CDR2 sequences are DFQATT and SNEGSKA (reference sequence). V gave up 6 bases and J gave up 2 bases, with 16 bases separating them. As DNA, the CDR3 is TGCAGTGCCACTTCCGGACAGACTCAAGAGACCCAGTACTTC. It specifies CSATSGQTQETQYF.